The 11 T cell receptor beta chains presented below share a single source sample, sequenced in a study of CD8+ T cells in alopecia areata. After isolation, RNA underwent reverse transcription to generate cDNA as the sequencing template. Clones were sequenced by immunoSEQ multiplex PCR, and TCRdb holds only the in-frame ones, with some missing. The repertoire holds roughly 250,000 clones, with roughly 63% as singletons. Treatment defined: oral pan-JAK inhibitor, 5-10 mg twice daily. Material: CD4+ T cells sorted from blood, obtained between weeks 51 and 52, from a patient treated with tofacitinib. Receptor source: a human donor with alopecia areata.

The genes are TRBV9 and TRBJ1-3, with D unclear. The V and J ends lost 3 bases and 0 bases respectively, with 7 bases between them. CDR3 length: 14 residues. Germline V gene sequence: CDR1 SGDLS, CDR2 YYNGEE. The CDR3 DNA sequence: TGTGCCAGCAGCGCCCGACGCTCTGGAAACACCATATATTTT. Amino acid sequence: CASSARRSGNTIYF. The whole variable domain, filled in from reference TRBV9 and TRBJ1-3, reads DSGVTQTPKHLITATGQRVTLRCSPRSGDLSVYWYQQSLDQGLQFLIQYYNGEERAKGNILERFSAQQFPDLHSELNLSSLELGDSALYFCASSARRSGNTIYFGEGSWLTVV.

The V gene is TRBV5-1, the J gene TRBJ1-1; the D is unclear. This CDR3 is built from 14 residues. CDR1 and CDR2 from the germline V gene are SGHRS and YFSETQ. Trimming shortened V by 3 bases and J by 1 base, and 10 bases separated the two germline ends. CDR3: CASSWSQGNTEAFF. Here the CDR3 DNA reads TGCGCCAGCAGCTGGAGCCAAGGGAACACTGAAGCTTTCTTT.

This clone appeared once. J is TRBJ1-2 and V is TRBV4-3; D gene uncertain. This CDR3 region has 16 residues. The V end lost 0 bases, the J end lost 4 bases, and 15 bases lay between the germline ends. Germline CDR1 and CDR2: LGHNA and YSLEER. The CDR3 here is CASSQDPFGKAYGYTF. As DNA, the CDR3 is TGCGCCAGCAGCCAAGATCCTTTTGGGAAAGCCTATGGCTACACCTTC.

The DNA for the CDR3 is TGTGCCAGCAGTTTATCCCAGACAGGGGACGGTTTCTACGAGCAGTACTTC. It specifies CASSLSQTGDGFYEQYF. J is TRBJ2-7 and V is TRBV27; TRBD1 matches 8 bases. With V trimmed by 0 bases and J by 3 bases, 10 bases remained unmatched. CDR1 is MNHEY and CDR2 is SMNVEV in the germline V gene (reference sequence). The CDR3 runs to 17 residues.

The chain recombines TRBV4-3 with TRBJ1-1, with D hard to call. The length of the CDR3 is 14 residues. Germline values: CDR1 LGHNA, CDR2 YSLEER. V was trimmed by 0 bases and J by 4 bases, leaving 9 bases between them. The CDR3 is CASSQEPWGTEAFF. As DNA, the CDR3 is TGCGCCAGCAGCCAAGAGCCTTGGGGCACTGAAGCTTTCTTT.

This clone showed up just a few times. This CDR3 is CASSFQAVDYGYTF. CDR3 nucleotides: TGTGCCAGCAGCTTTCAAGCGGTTGACTATGGCTACACCTTC. The rearrangement uses TRBV5-6 and TRBJ1-2, with unresolved D. CDR3 length: 14 residues. Trimming shortened V by 2 bases and J by 3 bases, and 11 bases separated the two germline ends. The germline gives CDR1 SGHDT, CDR2 YYEEEE.

The chain employs TRBV4-2 and TRBJ2-5; D might be TRBD2 (6 bases). The CDR3 is made up of 15 amino acids. Germline lookup yields CDR1 LGHNA and CDR2 YNFKEQ. The V end lost 1 base, the J end lost 2 bases, and 11 bases lay between the germline ends. CDR3: CASSQGRGGQETQYF. CDR3 DNA: TGTGCCAGCAGCCAAGGGAGGGGAGGTCAAGAGACCCAGTACTTC.

The rearrangement links TRBV5-6 to TRBJ2-2; D ambiguous. The germline V gene has CDR1 SGHDT and CDR2 YYEEEE. This CDR3 contains 13 residues. V was pared by 2 bases and J by 6 bases, with 8 bases between. DNA for the CDR3: TGTGCCAGCAGCTTCGGGCAGGCCGGGGAGCTGTTTTTT. Protein sequence: CASSFGQAGELFF.

The chain has TRBV7-9 and TRBJ1-2, with D unresolved. Trimming removed 0 bases at V and 4 bases at J, with 6 bases between. The CDR3 runs 13 residues. Germline values: CDR1 SEHNR, CDR2 FQNEAQ (reference sequence). CDR3 region: CASSLAPSYGYTF. In nucleotides, the CDR3 is TGTGCCAGCAGCTTAGCTCCAAGCTATGGCTACACCTTC. Combining the CDR3 with reference TRBV7-9 and TRBJ1-2 gives the whole variable domain DTGVSQNPRHKITKRGQNVTFRCDPISEHNRLYWYRQTLGQGPEFLTYFQNEAQLEKSRLLSDRFSAERPKGSFSTLEIQRTEQGDSAMYLCASSLAPSYGYTFGSGTRLTVV.

This chain uses TRBV30 with TRBJ1-6; TRBD1 agrees at 10 bases. CDR1 and CDR2 from the germline V gene are GTSNPN and SVGIG (reference sequence). The CDR3 consists of 14 residues. Trimming removed 3 bases from V and 9 bases from J; junction bases left unmatched: 5. The CDR3 reads CAWRADRGLSPLHF. CDR3 in DNA: TGTGCCTGGAGGGCTGACAGGGGGCTTTCACCCCTCCACTTT. The full variable domain, rest sourced from reference TRBV30 and TRBJ1-6, is SQTIHQWPATLVQPVGSPLSLECTVEGTSNPNLYWYRQAAGRGLQLLFYSVGIGQISSEVPQNLSASRPQDRQFILSSKKLLLSDSGFYLCAWRADRGLSPLHFGNGTRLTVT.

This chain connects TRBV7-2 to TRBJ1-2; D gene ambiguous. This CDR3 comprises 14 residues. Trimming removed 2 bases from V and 8 bases from J, with 15 bases in between. Germline V lookup: CDR1 SGHTA, CDR2 FQGNSA. DNA of the CDR3: TGTGCCAGCAGCTTAACGCCCGACCCCTTCGGCTACACCTTC. Translated: CASSLTPDPFGYTF.